This T cell receptor (beta chain) was obtained from a study of T cell responses to AZD1222 COVID-19 vaccine. Assay used: immunoSEQ multiplex PCR; TCRdb lists only in-frame clones, some missing. The table records some 150,000 clones, 92% of them present only once. The CDR3 has 15 residues. Germline V gene sequence: CDR1 SGHTA, CDR2 FQGNSA. The V and J ends lost 3 bases and 0 bases, in that order; junction bases with no gene match: 3. This TCR came from an adult who received the AZD1222 COVID-19 vaccine. The starting material was peripheral blood, obtained 28 days after the second AZD1222 dose. The V call is TRBV7-2, the J call TRBJ2-7; TRBD2 aligns across 9 bases. The CDR3 nucleotides read TGTGCCAGCAGCTTCGCGGGAGGGAGCTCCTACGAGCAGTACTTC. It is translated as CASSFAGGSSYEQYF.